Listed here are 13 T cell receptor beta chains from one sample, sequenced in a study of cytomegalovirus exposure and HLA in healthy donors. PCR primers comprised 60 Vbeta and 13 Jbeta primers. The method was immunoSEQ multiplex PCR; TCRdb's version includes in-frame clones alone and lacks a portion of them. The data show 120,000 to 150,000 clones, about 85% seen once. The sample consisted of PBMCs. All receptors derive from a boy aged 2 to 9 in good health and CMV-seronegative.

On this clone itself: The junction differs from germline at one of its ends, possibly a read error. The chain uses TRBV10-3 and TRBJ1-2; 7 bases agree with TRBD1. Germline CDR1 is ENHRY and CDR2 is SYGVKD. This CDR3 comprises 17 residues. CDR3 protein: CAIRELSGTETNCGYTF. CDR3 DNA: TGTGCCATCAGGGAACTCTCCGGGACAGAAACTAACTGTGGCTACACCTTC.

This chain links TRBV27 with TRBJ1-2; 7 bases agree with TRBD1. CDR3 length equals 15 residues. CDR1 is MNHEY, CDR2 SMNVEV, per germline (reference sequence). The ends lost 2 bases at V and 5 bases at J; junction bases unmatched: 8. CDR3 region: CASSLRQGVTYGYTF. The CDR3 DNA is TGTGCCAGCAGTTTACGGCAGGGGGTTACGTATGGCTACACCTTC.

CDR3: CASSYTSGGTGDTQYF. CDR3 coding DNA: TGTGCCAGCAGCTACACTAGCGGAGGGACCGGTGATACGCAGTATTTT. The rearrangement uses TRBV7-2 and TRBJ2-3; TRBD2 agrees at 8 bases. The germline V gene has CDR1 SGHTA and CDR2 FQGNSA. CDR3 length: 16 residues. V shed 4 bases, J shed 6 bases, and the junction held 12 bases outside the gene matches.

The rearrangement uses TRBV4-1 and TRBJ1-5; TRBD1 might be the D (6 bases). The germline V gene encodes CDR1 MGHRA and CDR2 YSYEKL. The V and J ends lost 4 bases and 4 bases respectively, with 14 bases between them. This CDR3 spans 15 amino acids. The CDR3 DNA follows: TGCGCCAGCAGCCCGCCTTTTCAGGGGAATCAGCCCCAGCATTTT. This sequence encodes CASSPPFQGNQPQHF.

V usage is TRBV7-6 and J usage is TRBJ1-4; D is unclear. Germline CDR1 is SGHVS and CDR2 is FNYEAQ. CDR3 size: 14 residues. V was cut by 2 bases and J by 7 bases, with 11 bases left in between. CDR3 in amino acids: CASSLKPIAEKLFF. CDR3 nucleotides: TGTGCCAGCAGCTTAAAGCCTATCGCTGAAAAACTGTTTTTT.

V usage is TRBV27 and J usage is TRBJ2-7, with 7 bases identical to TRBD1. The trim removed 2 bases at V and 2 bases at J, leaving 9 bases unmatched. The CDR3 has 16 residues. Germline CDR1 and CDR2: MNHEY and SMNVEV (reference sequence). The CDR3, as DNA: TGTGCCAGCAGTTTAGGGACAGCTCTGAACCCCTACGAGCAGTACTTC. As protein: CASSLGTALNPYEQYF.

The table lists this clone with a count of one. CDR3 coding DNA: TGCGCCAGCAGCCCATTACAGGGTTTAAACATTCAGTACTTC. This encodes CASSPLQGLNIQYF. The chain employs TRBV5-1 and TRBJ2-4; a possible D gene is TRBD1 (6 bases). The CDR3 is 14 amino acids. Germline lookup yields CDR1 SGHRS and CDR2 YFSETQ. V dropped 4 bases and J dropped 6 bases, with 14 bases sitting between them.

The chain couples TRBV18 to TRBJ1-1, with TRBD1 matching over 7 bases. After removal of 3 bases from V and 5 bases from J, the junction contained 3 bases not matched to a gene. CDR3 size: 13 residues. Germline values: CDR1 KGHSH, CDR2 LQKENI. The CDR3 sequence is CASSPDRDTEAFF. In nucleotides, the CDR3 is TGTGCCAGCTCACCTGACAGGGATACTGAAGCTTTCTTT.

The chain employs TRBV7-2 and TRBJ2-3, with a weak D call TRBD2 (6 bases). This CDR3 spans 14 amino acids. Germline loops: CDR1 SGHTA, CDR2 FQGNSA. Between the trimmed V and J ends, which lost 5 bases and 0 bases, there was a span of 9 bases. The CDR3 sequence is CASSLGTSTDTQYF. The CDR3 coding sequence is TGTGCCAGCAGCCTCGGGACTAGCACAGATACGCAGTATTTT.

The rearrangement joins TRBV11-2 to TRBJ1-6; the match to TRBD1 covers 7 bases. CDR1 SGHAT and CDR2 FQNNGV come from the germline V gene. The CDR3 extends over 16 amino acids. Trimming cost V 5 bases and J 3 bases; bases outside gene matches: 7. The CDR3 loop is CASSPSWDSYNSPLHF. CDR3 sequence (DNA): TGTGCCAGCAGCCCGAGCTGGGACAGCTATAATTCACCCCTCCACTTT.

The chain joins TRBV28 to TRBJ2-7; 7 bases line up with TRBD2. The CDR3 consists of 14 residues. V lost 7 bases to trimming and J lost 5 bases; unmatched junction nucleotides: 11. Germline V gives CDR1 MDHEN, CDR2 SYDVKM. In nucleotides, the CDR3 is TGTGCCAGCACCCATGGGGGGAGGGTCCACGAGCAGTACTTC. Its protein product is CASTHGGRVHEQYF.

The rearrangement uses TRBV6-5 and TRBJ1-1; 9 nucleotides agree with TRBD1. This CDR3 spans 14 amino acids. The J segment lost 4 bases and the V segment lost 9 bases, leaving 9 bases of the junction unmatched. Germline CDR1 and CDR2: MNHEY and SVGAGI. CDR3 nucleotides: TGTGCCAGTTTGGGGGACAGGGATTCCACTGAAGCTTTCTTT. Its translation is CASLGDRDSTEAFF.

The V call is TRBV12-5, the J call TRBJ1-1, with D possibly TRBD1 on 6 matching bases. Germline-derived CDR1 and CDR2 are LGHNT and FRNRAP. The germline V and J ends were trimmed by 9 bases and 0 bases, with 14 bases remaining between them. The CDR3 has 14 amino acids. The CDR3 sequence is CASNTGTLNTEAFF. The CDR3 coding sequence is TGTGCTAGCAATACCGGGACATTGAACACTGAAGCTTTCTTT.